This TCR beta chain was retrieved from a study of CD8+ T cells in alopecia areata. At the level of the study: Treated patients were dosed with oral tofacitinib, taking 5 to 10 mg twice daily. General study results and limits: Scalp sample data also include resident alphabeta T cells from normal skin.

Notes on this clone: The antigen is unknown.

This CDR3 is 14 amino acids long. With 5 bases clipped from V and 2 bases from J, the junction kept 5 bases outside the gene matches. Germline V CDR1 and CDR2: SGHDT, YYEEEE. Alopecia areata patients provided lesional scalp punch biopsies and peripheral blood. Sorted populations comprised CD4+ and CD8+ T cells obtained from PBMCs. RNA extraction and reverse transcription yielded cDNA as sequencing template. TCRdb's copy holds only in-frame clones and misses some; the assay was immunoSEQ multiplex PCR. This sample has 150,000 or so clones, with approximately 65% found just once. The chain combines TRBV5-6 with TRBJ2-3; 7 nucleotides line up with TRBD2. The clonotype was recovered from a human donor with alopecia areata. This specimen consisted of CD8+ T cells sorted from blood, obtained at week 0. CDR3 nucleotide sequence: TGTGCCAGCAGTTGGGGACTAAACACAGATACGCAGTATTTT. This codes for CASSWGLNTDTQYF.